Following are 17 T cell receptor beta chains from one sample sequenced in a study of cytomegalovirus exposure and HLA in healthy donors. Assay: immunoSEQ multiplex PCR; the TCRdb copy retains only in-frame clones and omits some. The table has 60,000 to 85,000 clones, 96% seen once; the top ten hold 4.5%. Sequencing used PBMCs. Receptors originate from a woman aged 18-29 years in good health and CMV-seropositive.

The chain uses TRBV4-1 and TRBJ2-7; D unclear. The CDR3 has 15 amino acids. Trimming shortened V by 0 bases and J by 1 base, and 10 bases separated the two germline ends. The germline V gene encodes CDR1 MGHRA and CDR2 YSYEKL. The CDR3 reads CASSQEQQISYEQYF. CDR3 bases: TGCGCCAGCAGCCAAGAACAACAGATTTCCTACGAGCAGTACTTC.

The chain employs TRBV28 and TRBJ1-2; D perhaps matches TRBD1 (5 bases). V was cut by 2 bases and J by 5 bases, with 9 bases left in between. This CDR3 has 13 residues. Germline CDR1 and CDR2: MDHEN and SYDVKM. The CDR3, as DNA: TGTGCCAGCAGTTTACGAGACAGTTATGGCTACACCTTC. Translating gives CASSLRDSYGYTF.

The chain carries TRBV5-4 and TRBJ2-3, with a possible D match to TRBD1 (8 bases). Germline values: CDR1 SGHNT, CDR2 YYREEE (reference sequence). This CDR3 is 15 amino acids long. V gave up 4 bases and J gave up 1 base, with 13 bases separating them. CDR3 sequence: CASSRTGRGTDTQYF. In DNA form, the CDR3 reads TGTGCCAGCAGCCGGACAGGGAGGGGCACAGATACGCAGTATTTT.

The chain joins TRBV6-5 to TRBJ1-4; a possible D gene is TRBD1 (5 bases). V lost 6 bases, J lost 3 bases, and 11 bases lay in between. The CDR3 totals 14 residues. Germline assignment: CDR1 MNHEY and CDR2 SVGAGI. CDR3 residues: CASRLRDSNEKLFF. The DNA for the CDR3 is TGTGCCAGCAGGCTCCGGGACTCTAATGAAAAACTGTTTTTT.

This clone was recorded only once. The chain has TRBV28 and TRBJ2-7; D is possibly TRBD2 (6 bases). This CDR3 has 15 amino acids. The germline CDR1 and CDR2 sequences are MDHEN and SYDVKM. V was pared by 6 bases and J by 4 bases, with 19 bases between. CDR3 coding DNA: TGTGCCAGCAGCTATAGCGTGGGGAGGACTTACGAGCAGTACTTC. Translated, it gives CASSYSVGRTYEQYF.

The CDR3, as DNA: TGTGCCAGCACCGCAGGGGGGCTAGCAAGGTGGAATGAGCAGTTCTTC. Translating it yields CASTAGGLARWNEQFF. V and J are TRBV9 and TRBJ2-1; tentatively, D is TRBD1 (7 bases). The CDR3 length is 16 residues. Trimming took off 6 bases at V and 7 bases at J, with 23 bases between the two ends. Germline assignment: CDR1 SGDLS and CDR2 YYNGEE.

V usage is TRBV27 and J usage is TRBJ1-5; no definite D call. CDR3 length: 13 amino acids. Germline V lookup: CDR1 MNHEY, CDR2 SMNVEV (reference sequence). Trimming shortened V by 8 bases and J by 4 bases, and 12 bases separated the two germline ends. The CDR3 protein is CASAWEANQPQHF. CDR3 bases: TGTGCCAGCGCGTGGGAGGCGAATCAGCCCCAGCATTTT.

The gene calls are TRBV28 and TRBJ2-7, with 8 bases fitting TRBD1. Trimming cost V 3 bases and J 3 bases; bases outside gene matches: 4. The CDR3 is 14 amino acids. The germline gives CDR1 MDHEN, CDR2 SYDVKM. In DNA, the CDR3 is TGTGCCAGCAGTTTCAGGACAGGGATCTACGAGCAGTACTTC. It specifies CASSFRTGIYEQYF.

CDR3 sequence: CASSSLQDRGGDTQYF. The CDR3 nucleotides are TGTGCCAGCAGCTCCCTACAAGACAGGGGGGGGGATACGCAGTATTTT. The chain joins TRBV7-2 to TRBJ2-3; 9 positions match TRBD1. J was trimmed by 6 bases and V by 4 bases; bases with no gene match: 11. Germline loops: CDR1 SGHTA, CDR2 FQGNSA. The CDR3 has 16 residues. Filled out from reference TRBV7-2 and TRBJ2-3, the complete variable domain reads GAGVSQSPSNKVTEKGKDVELRCDPISGHTALYWYRQSLGQGLEFLIYFQGNSAPDKSGLPSDRFSAERTGGSVSTLTIQRTQQEDSAVYLCASSSLQDRGGDTQYFGPGTRLTVL.

V and J are TRBV15 and TRBJ1-5; TRBD1 is a possible D gene (6 bases). V lost 0 bases to trimming and J lost 6 bases, with 21 bases between them. CDR1 is LNHNV and CDR2 is YYDKDF in the germline V gene (reference sequence). This CDR3 has 18 residues. Here the CDR3 DNA reads TGTGCCACCAGCAGAGAGACCTCGATTTACAGGGTGGCTCAGCCCCAGCATTTT. Encoded protein: CATSRETSIYRVAQPQHF.

This chain connects TRBV9 to TRBJ2-1; weak D call: TRBD2 (6 bases). V lost 1 base and J lost 4, with 18 bases in between. Germline V gene data show CDR1 as SGDLS and CDR2 as YYNGEE. The CDR3 has 17 amino acids. CDR3 in amino acids: CASSVSVSGGIYNEQFF. CDR3 in DNA: TGTGCCAGCAGCGTATCCGTTAGTGGCGGGATATACAATGAGCAGTTCTTC.

The chain recombines TRBV19 with TRBJ2-7; D remains ambiguous. Per the germline V gene, CDR1 is LNHDA and CDR2 is SQIVND (reference sequence). The CDR3 has 11 amino acids. The V end was cut by 6 bases, the J end by 6 bases, with 9 bases between. In nucleotides, the CDR3 is TGTGCCAGTAGCGACATCACCGAGCAGTACTTC. The encoded protein is CASSDITEQYF.

This clone occurred a few times. Its ends do not fully match the called genes, so a read error is possible. The rearrangement links TRBV6-1 to TRBJ1-2, with D perhaps TRBD1 (5 bases). In germline, CDR1 is MNHNS, CDR2 SASEGT. The CDR3 loop spans 13 amino acids. The CDR3, as DNA: TGTGCCAGCAGGGAAGACAGTAACTATGGCTACACCTTC. Its translation is CASREDSNYGYTF.

V is TRBV9 and J is TRBJ2-3; 7 bases map to TRBD1. There are 17 residues in the CDR3. The J segment lost 1 base and the V segment lost 2 bases, leaving 10 bases of the junction unmatched. Germline V gene sequence: CDR1 SGDLS, CDR2 YYNGEE. The CDR3 bases are TGTGCCAGCAGCGTTAGTCCCGGGACAGTGGGCACAGATACGCAGTATTTT. This gives the protein CASSVSPGTVGTDTQYF.

V and J are TRBV10-3 and TRBJ2-5, with D perhaps matching TRBD1 (6 bases). Germline-derived CDR1 and CDR2 are ENHRY and SYGVKD. Trimming shortened V by 0 bases and J by 5 bases, and 10 bases separated the two germline ends. The CDR3 length is 14 residues. The CDR3 DNA reads TGTGCCATCAGTGAGTCGACAGGACGCGAGACCCAGTACTTC. It is translated as CAISESTGRETQYF.

The gene calls are TRBV5-1 and TRBJ2-1; 7 bases map to TRBD2. Germline V gives CDR1 SGHRS, CDR2 YFSETQ. V shed 0 bases, J shed 4 bases, and the junction held 10 bases outside the gene matches. The CDR3 length is 17 residues. CDR3 loop: CASSLAQKAGPYNEQFF. The CDR3 DNA reads as TGCGCCAGCAGCTTGGCCCAGAAAGCGGGACCTTACAATGAGCAGTTCTTC.

The rearrangement links TRBV27 to TRBJ1-1; D not certain. Trimming removed 3 bases from V and 3 bases from J, with 8 bases in between. Per germline, CDR1 MNHEY and CDR2 SMNVEV (reference sequence). CDR3 size: 13 residues. Here the CDR3 reads CASSLGTYTEAFF. The DNA of the CDR3 is TGTGCCAGCAGTTTGGGCACCTACACTGAAGCTTTCTTT.